This T cell receptor (beta chain) was observed in a study of cytomegalovirus exposure and HLA in healthy donors. Study details: The same platform was used for the 130 or so validation repertoires as for the 650 to 700 first-cohort repertoires, as reported in a later analysis. The study, taken as a whole, reports: There were a few CMV-associated chains whose specificity for CMV antigens was confirmed in vitro. First-cohort TCR clusters were later found to tend to co-occur in the 130 or so validation repertoires.

The donors were in the roughly 110-subject validation cohort, distinct from the roughly 700-subject first cohort. As to this clone: No antigen is known for it.

V lost 5 bases to trimming and J lost 2 bases; unmatched junction nucleotides: 4. The CDR3 is 14 residues long. From germline, CDR1 is MGHRA and CDR2 YSYEKL. The protocol was immunoSEQ multiplex PCR, while the TCRdb copy is restricted to in-frame clones and leaves out a portion. The top ten clones hold around 1.2% of a sample with roughly 200,000 clones, 81% of them seen once. The TCR sequence derives from a woman aged 25-40 years in good health and CMV-seronegative. Sequencing used PBMCs. The gene calls are TRBV4-1 and TRBJ2-7; 9 nucleotides agree with TRBD1. The CDR3 sequence: CASSVGQGAYEQYF. For the CDR3, the DNA is TGCGCCAGCAGCGTGGGACAGGGTGCCTACGAGCAGTACTTC.